This passage covers 4 T cell receptor beta chains from one sample sequenced in a study of regulatory T cells in long-lasting Graves disease (dated by TCRdb to the early 2020s). Library method: multiplex PCR. Sequencing instrument: Illumina HiSeq 4000. iRepertoire HTBI primers and Arm-PCR amplification of CDR3 regions were used to construct TCR beta libraries. The public sequencing data were trimmed at Q25 with fastp and processed into clonotypes with MiXCR by TCRdb, which kept only in-frame beta chains. Each record represents a unique CDR3 protein, reported with the most common genes and DNA among its rows. Recorded for this sample are 530,000 or so distinct CDR3 sequences; around 15% of them occurred a single time. The ten largest clonotypes hold about 12% of the sample. The time point tag for this specimen amounts to: newly diagnosed GD, antithyroid drugs for less than 3 months. For both TCR sequencing and RNA sequencing, RNA was extracted from PBMCs using TRIzol.

The same data also went into a second study, on T cells in Graves' hyperthyroidism and ophthalmopathy.

The sample in question was peripheral blood mononuclear cells (PBMCs), obtained at new diagnosis, from a patient treated with antithyroid drugs. Source of these receptors: a man between 18 and 35 years old with Graves disease. Donor details come from another sample of the same person, matched by shared clones.

This clonotype came up many times. This chain links TRBV28 with TRBJ2-3; tentative D call: TRBD2 (5 bases). Trimming pared 7 bases from V and 3 bases from J, leaving 17 bases between. The germline gives CDR1 MDHEN, CDR2 SYDVKM. The CDR3 covers 15 residues. The CDR3 DNA sequence: TGTGCCAGCACCCCCATCGGGGTGGGAACAGATACGCAGTATTTT. Its protein product is CASTPIGVGTDTQYF.

This clonotype was seen a few times. The chain recombines TRBV12-3 or TRBV12-4 with TRBJ2-2; TRBD2 agrees at 8 bases. V trimming: 9 bases; J trimming: 6 bases; junction bases outside the gene matches: 3. CDR3 length: 12 residues. The CDR3 spells CARPGGAGELFF. CDR3 bases: TGTGCCAGGCCGGGAGGGGCCGGGGAGCTGTTTTTT.

This clonotype was recorded many times. The chain has TRBV3-1 and TRBJ1-1, with D perhaps matching TRBD1 (6 bases). V dropped 3 bases and J dropped 1 base, with 12 bases sitting between them. The CDR3 has 15 residues. CDR1 LGHDT and CDR2 YNNKEL come from the germline V gene (reference sequence). CDR3 nucleotides: TGTGCCAGCAGCCATCCAGGGACATCGAACACTGAAGCTTTCTTT. The encoded protein is CASSHPGTSNTEAFF.

The rearrangement links TRBV19 to TRBJ2-5; D may match TRBD1 or TRBD2 (5 bases each). The V and J ends lost 5 bases and 4 bases respectively, with 14 bases between them. CDR1 is LNHDA, CDR2 SQIVND, per germline (reference sequence). The CDR3 is 14 amino acids. The CDR3 reads CASSQQSGGETQYF. CDR3 nucleotide sequence: TGTGCCAGTAGTCAACAAAGTGGGGGAGAGACCCAGTACTTC.